This T cell receptor beta chain was identified during a study of T cell responses to AZD1222 COVID-19 vaccine. The CDR3 has 17 amino acids. Per the germline V gene, CDR1 is SGHVS and CDR2 is FNYEAQ. The V and J ends lost 1 base and 2 bases respectively, with 16 bases between them. Libraries were prepared by immunoSEQ multiplex PCR; TCRdb keeps only in-frame clonotypes and omits some of them. The sample holds 140,000 to 150,000 clones; approximately 91% are singletons and the top ten take roughly 3.8%. The source is an adult who received the AZD1222 COVID-19 vaccine. Sequencing was performed on peripheral blood, taken 28 days after the second AZD1222 dose. This sequence joins TRBV7-6 and TRBJ2-3, with D uncertain. The CDR3 nucleotides read TGTGCCAGCAGCTTAGTGGCTGCCCAATCCCTCACAGATACGCAGTATTTT. It encodes CASSLVAAQSLTDTQYF.